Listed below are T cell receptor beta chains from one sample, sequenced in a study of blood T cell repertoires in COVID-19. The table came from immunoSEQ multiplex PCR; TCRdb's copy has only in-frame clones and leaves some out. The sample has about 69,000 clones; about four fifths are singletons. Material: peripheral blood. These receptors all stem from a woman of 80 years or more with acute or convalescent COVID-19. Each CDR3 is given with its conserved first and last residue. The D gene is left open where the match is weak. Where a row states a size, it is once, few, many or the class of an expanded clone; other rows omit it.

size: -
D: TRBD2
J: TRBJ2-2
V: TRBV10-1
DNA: TGCGCCAGCAGTGAGCACGGACTAGCGGTGAACACCGGGGAGCTGTTTTTT
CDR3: CASSEHGLAVNTGELFF

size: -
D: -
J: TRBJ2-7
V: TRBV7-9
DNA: TGTGCCAGCAGCGTTTCACCGGGAGATAGAGAGCAGTACTTC
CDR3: CASSVSPGDREQYF

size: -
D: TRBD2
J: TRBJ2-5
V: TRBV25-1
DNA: TGTGCCAGCAGTGAATGGGTAGCGGGGGGCCGCCAAGAGACCCAGTACTTC
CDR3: CASSEWVAGGRQETQYF

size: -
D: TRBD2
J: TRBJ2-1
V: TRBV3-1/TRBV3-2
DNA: TGTGCCAGCAGCCAAGTATTGAGGCGGGGGGCTTACAATGAGCAGTTCTTC
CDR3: CASSQVLRRGAYNEQFF

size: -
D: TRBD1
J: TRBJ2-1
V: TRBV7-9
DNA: TGTGCCAGCAGTATACAGGGGATCGCCTACAATGAGCAGTTCTTC
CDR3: CASSIQGIAYNEQFF

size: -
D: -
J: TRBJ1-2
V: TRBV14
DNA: TGTGCCAGCAGCCAAGATGAGGGGGTTTACAGGTATAGACCCACGACCTTC
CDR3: CASSQDEGVYRYRPTTF

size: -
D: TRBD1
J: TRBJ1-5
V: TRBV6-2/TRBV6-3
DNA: TGTGCCAGCAGTCGGACCGGGACAGGGTATCAGCCCCAGCATTTT
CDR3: CASSRTGTGYQPQHF

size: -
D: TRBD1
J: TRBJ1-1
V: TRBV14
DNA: TGTGCCAGCAGCCGTACCCCGGGACAGGCGTTTTCAATGAACACTGAAGCTTTCTTT
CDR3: CASSRTPGQAFSMNTEAFF

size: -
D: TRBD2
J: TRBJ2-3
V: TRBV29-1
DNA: TGCAGCGTCGTCCCGGGACTAGCTGGGGATACGCAGTATTTT
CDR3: CSVVPGLAGDTQYF

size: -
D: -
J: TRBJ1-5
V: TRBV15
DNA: TGTGCCACCAGCAGACAAAATCAGCCCCAGCATTTT
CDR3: CATSRQNQPQHF

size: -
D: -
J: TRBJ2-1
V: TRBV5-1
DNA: TGCGCCAGCAGCCCAGGGCGGGGCTTCTACAATGAGCAGTTCTTC
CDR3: CASSPGRGFYNEQFF

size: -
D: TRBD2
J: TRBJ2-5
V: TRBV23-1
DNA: TGCGCCATCGTGACTAGCGGGGGGGAAGAGACCCAGTACTTC
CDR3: CAIVTSGGEETQYF

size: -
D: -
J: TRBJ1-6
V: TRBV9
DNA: TGTGCCAGCAAGCAGGACAGCTCCTATAATTCACCCCTCCACTTT
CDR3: CASKQDSSYNSPLHF

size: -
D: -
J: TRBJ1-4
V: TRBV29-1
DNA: TGCAGCGTTGGCGGAGCTAATGAAAAACTGTTTTTT
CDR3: CSVGGANEKLFF

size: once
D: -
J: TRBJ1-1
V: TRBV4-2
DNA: TGTGCCAGCAGCCAAGAAGGAGTTAACACTGAAGCTTTCTTT
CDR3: CASSQEGVNTEAFF

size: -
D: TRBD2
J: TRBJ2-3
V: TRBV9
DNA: TGTGCCAGCAGTGAAATGGGGGGGTTGATGCTGGATACGCAGTATTTT
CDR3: CASSEMGGLMLDTQYF

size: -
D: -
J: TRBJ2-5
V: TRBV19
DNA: TGTGCCAGTAAAGTTAAGCATGTGCACTTCCAAGAGACCCAGTACTTC
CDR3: CASKVKHVHFQETQYF

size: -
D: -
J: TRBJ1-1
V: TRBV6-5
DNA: TGTGCCAGCAGTTACTCCTTTTCGGGGGACACTGAAGCTTTCTTT
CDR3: CASSYSFSGDTEAFF

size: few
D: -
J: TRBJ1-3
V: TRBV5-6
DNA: TGTGCCAGCAGCTGGGAGGGTAAGAGCTTAACTGGAAACACCATATATTTT
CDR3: CASSWEGKSLTGNTIYF

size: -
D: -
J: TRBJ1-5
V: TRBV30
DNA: TGTGCCTGGAGTGTAGAGCGGGATAGCAATCAGCCCCAGCATTTT
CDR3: CAWSVERDSNQPQHF

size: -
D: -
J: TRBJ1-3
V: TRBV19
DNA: TGTGCCAGTAGGTCCTCAGGGTCTGGAAACACCATATATTTT
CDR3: CASRSSGSGNTIYF

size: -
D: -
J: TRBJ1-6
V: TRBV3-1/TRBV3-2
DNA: TGTGCCAGCAGCCAAGCCCCGGGGGGGCTACCTTCACCCCTCCACTTT
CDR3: CASSQAPGGLPSPLHF

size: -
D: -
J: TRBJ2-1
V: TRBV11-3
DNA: TGTGCCAGCAGCCCTCAGGACAGCAATGAGCAGTTCTTC
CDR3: CASSPQDSNEQFF

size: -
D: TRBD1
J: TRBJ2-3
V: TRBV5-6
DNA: TGTGCCAGCAGCCTTCCCGGGACAGGGGGCGGTTCCACAGATACGCAGTATTTT
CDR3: CASSLPGTGGGSTDTQYF

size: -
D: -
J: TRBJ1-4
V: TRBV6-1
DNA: TGTGCCAGCAGTGATAGCTGGTCGGCTGAAAAACTGTTTTTT
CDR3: CASSDSWSAEKLFF

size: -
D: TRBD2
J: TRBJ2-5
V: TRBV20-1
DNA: TGCAGTGCTAGTCCAGCGGGGGAAGAGACCCAGTACTTC
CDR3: CSASPAGEETQYF

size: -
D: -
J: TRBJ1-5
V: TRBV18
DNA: TGTGCCAGCTCACGGCAGGAGGGGAGTAGCAATCAGCCCCAGCATTTT
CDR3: CASSRQEGSSNQPQHF

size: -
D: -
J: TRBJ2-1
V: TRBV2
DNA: TGTGCCAGCAGAGCGAGCTCCTACAATGAGCAGTTCTTC
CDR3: CASRASSYNEQFF

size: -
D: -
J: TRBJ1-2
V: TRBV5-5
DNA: TGTGCCAGCAGCTTGTTCGCAGGGGACTATGGCTACACCTTC
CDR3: CASSLFAGDYGYTF

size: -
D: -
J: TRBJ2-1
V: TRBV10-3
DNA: TGTGCCATCAGTGTTAATCAGAATGAGCAGTTCTTC
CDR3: CAISVNQNEQFF

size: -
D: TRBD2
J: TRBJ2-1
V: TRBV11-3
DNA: TGTGCCAGCAGCTTAGATCCCCGCGGGGGGACCCTGCAGTTCTTC
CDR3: CASSLDPRGGTLQFF

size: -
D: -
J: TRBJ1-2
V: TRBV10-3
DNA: TGTGCCATCAGTGGAACCTCACTCAACTATGGCTACACCTTC
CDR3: CAISGTSLNYGYTF

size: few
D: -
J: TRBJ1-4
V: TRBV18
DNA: TGTGCCAGCTCCCCGGGGTGGCCCTCTAATGAAAAACTGTTTTTT
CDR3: CASSPGWPSNEKLFF

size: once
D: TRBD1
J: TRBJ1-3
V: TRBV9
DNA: TGTGCCAGCAGCGTAGAAGACGTAGGGGGCTATGGAAACACCATATATTTT
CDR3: CASSVEDVGGYGNTIYF

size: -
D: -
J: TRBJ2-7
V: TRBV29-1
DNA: TGCAGCGCTGGGAGGGGGTCCTCCTACGAGCAGTACTTC
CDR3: CSAGRGSSYEQYF

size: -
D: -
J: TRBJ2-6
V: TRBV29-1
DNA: TGCAGCGTTGAAGGGCAAGGAGATTATTCTGGGGCCAACGTCCTGACTTTC
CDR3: CSVEGQGDYSGANVLTF

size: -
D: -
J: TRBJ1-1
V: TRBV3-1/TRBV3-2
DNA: TGTGCCAGCAGCCAAGTAACAGGGAGCACTGAAGCTTTCTTT
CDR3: CASSQVTGSTEAFF

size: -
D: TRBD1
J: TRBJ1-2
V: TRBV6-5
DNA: TGTGCCAGCAGTTATCAGGGGGCTAACTATGGCTACACCTTC
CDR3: CASSYQGANYGYTF

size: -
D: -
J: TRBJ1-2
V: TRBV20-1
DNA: TGCAGTGCTAGTAAGCATAACTATGGCTACACCTTC
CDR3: CSASKHNYGYTF

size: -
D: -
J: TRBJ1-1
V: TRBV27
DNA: TGTGCCAGCAGTTTTTACAGGGCTAACACTGAAGCTTTCTTT
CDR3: CASSFYRANTEAFF

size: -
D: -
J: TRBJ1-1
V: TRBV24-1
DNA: TGTGCCACCTCGGGGTTACTTAGTGAAGCTTTCTTT
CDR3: CATSGLLSEAFF

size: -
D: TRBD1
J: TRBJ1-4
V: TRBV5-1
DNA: TGCGCCAGCACCGATACAGGGGGGGAAAAACTGTTTTTT
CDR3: CASTDTGGEKLFF

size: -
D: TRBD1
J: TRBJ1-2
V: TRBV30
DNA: TGTGCCTGGAGCATGACAGGGAAGAACTATGGCTACACCTTC
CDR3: CAWSMTGKNYGYTF

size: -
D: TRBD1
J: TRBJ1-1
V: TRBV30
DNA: TGTGCCTGGGTTAACAGGGGGCCCACTGAAGCTTTCTTT
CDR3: CAWVNRGPTEAFF

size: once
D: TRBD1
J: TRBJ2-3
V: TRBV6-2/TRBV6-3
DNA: TGTGCCAGCAGCCCAGGACAGGGTAGCACAGATACGCAGTATTTT
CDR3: CASSPGQGSTDTQYF

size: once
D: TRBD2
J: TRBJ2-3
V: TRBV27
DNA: TGTGCCAGCAGTTTATGGGGTAGCGGGGGCACAGATACGCAGTATTTT
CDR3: CASSLWGSGGTDTQYF

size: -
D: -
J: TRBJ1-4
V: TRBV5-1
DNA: TGCGCCAGCAGCCCGGGACGGGACTTCGCAACTAATGAAAAACTGTTTTTT
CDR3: CASSPGRDFATNEKLFF

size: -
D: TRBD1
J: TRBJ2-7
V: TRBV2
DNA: TGTGCCAGCACCTCAGGACAGGGTGGGGACGAGCAGTACTTC
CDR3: CASTSGQGGDEQYF

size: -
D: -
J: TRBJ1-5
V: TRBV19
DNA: TGTGCCAGTAGTATTCAGGGGCTCCGACCGGGCGGTCAGCCCCAGCATTTT
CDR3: CASSIQGLRPGGQPQHF

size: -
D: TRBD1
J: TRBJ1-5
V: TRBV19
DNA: TGTGCCAGTAGTTTTCAGTGGACAGGGAAACAGCCCCAGCATTTT
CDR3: CASSFQWTGKQPQHF

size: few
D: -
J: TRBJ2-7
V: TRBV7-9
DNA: TGTGCCAGCAGCCCCGTTATGGGAGAATTAAACGATTACGAGCAGTACTTC
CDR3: CASSPVMGELNDYEQYF

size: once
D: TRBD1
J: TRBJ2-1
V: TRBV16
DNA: TGTGCCAGCAGCTCACAGGGGGCGGGCAATGAGCAGTTCTTC
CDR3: CASSSQGAGNEQFF

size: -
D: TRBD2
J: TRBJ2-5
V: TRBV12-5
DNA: TGTGCTAGTGGTTTGAACCGGGGGGGGCCAGAGACCCAGTACTTC
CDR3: CASGLNRGGPETQYF

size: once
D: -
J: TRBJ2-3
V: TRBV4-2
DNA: TGTGCCAGCAGCCATGTCAGCAGAGGGCGACCTGGGACAGATACGCAGTATTTT
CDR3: CASSHVSRGRPGTDTQYF

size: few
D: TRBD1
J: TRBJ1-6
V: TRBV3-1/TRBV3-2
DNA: TGTGCCAGCAGCCAAGACGGGACAGGGGGCTCTTCACCCCTCCACTTT
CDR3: CASSQDGTGGSSPLHF

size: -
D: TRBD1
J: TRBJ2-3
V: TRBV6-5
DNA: TGTGCCAGCAGTTACTCTACGGGGACAGGCGGAACGCAGTATTTT
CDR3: CASSYSTGTGGTQYF

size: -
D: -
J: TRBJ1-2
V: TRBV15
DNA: TGTGCCACCAGCTTGGGGGGGTATGGCTACACCTTC
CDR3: CATSLGGYGYTF

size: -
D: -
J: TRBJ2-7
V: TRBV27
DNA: TGTGCCAGCAGCTCAACCGGGACTGGTACCTACGAGCAGTACTTC
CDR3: CASSSTGTGTYEQYF

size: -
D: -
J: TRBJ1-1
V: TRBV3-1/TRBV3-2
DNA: TGTGCCAGCAGCCAAGATTGGTCAGTGAAAATGAACACTGAAGCTTTCTTT
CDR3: CASSQDWSVKMNTEAFF